Presented here are 13 T cell receptor beta chains from one specimen sequenced in a study of T cell responses to AZD1222 COVID-19 vaccine (dated by TCRdb to the early 2020s). In the paper's terms, the time point label means: baseline before first vaccination. Libraries were prepared through the immunoSEQ multiplex PCR assay. TCRdb limited this immuneACCESS table to in-frame rearrangements with V and J called. A share of clones is missing; checked studies link under half to unresolved V genes, and the rest is unexplained. The sample contains tens of thousands of clones, roughly 82% of them found a single time. The top ten constitute about 5.6% of the sample. This specimen consisted of peripheral blood, obtained on day 0 of AZD1222 vaccination. The origin of the receptors is an adult in good health.

V and J are TRBV19 and TRBJ1-1; maybe TRBD1 (5 bases). V lost 3 bases, J lost 4 bases, and 21 bases lay in between. This CDR3 region has 17 residues. Germline CDR1 and CDR2: LNHDA and SQIVND (reference sequence). The CDR3 sequence: CASSILPADPRGTEAFF. In DNA, the CDR3 is TGTGCCAGTAGTATTTTGCCGGCAGACCCAAGGGGCACTGAAGCTTTCTTT.

The rearrangement links TRBV12-3 or TRBV12-4 to TRBJ1-5; unclear D gene. The ends were cut back, 8 bases at V and 7 bases at J, with 3 bases in the middle. This CDR3 is 9 amino acids long. As DNA, the CDR3 is TGTGCCAGCGGGCAGCCCCAGCATTTT. Protein sequence: CASGQPQHF.

The genes are TRBV29-1 and TRBJ1-5; D perhaps matches TRBD1 (6 bases). CDR1 is SQVTM and CDR2 is ANQGSEA in the germline V gene. The CDR3 is 13 residues long. Trimming took 6 bases from V and 6 from J, leaving 15 bases between them. This CDR3 reads CSVEQGVGQPQHF. The DNA for the CDR3 is TGCAGCGTAGAACAGGGAGTAGGTCAGCCCCAGCATTTT.

The gene calls are TRBV3-1 (or the pseudogene TRBV3-2) and TRBJ1-2; 8 positions match TRBD1. CDR1 is LGHDT, CDR2 YNNKEL, per germline (reference sequence). V was clipped by 3 bases and J by 2 bases; unmatched bases: 11. CDR3 length: 17 amino acids. Written as DNA, the CDR3 is TGTGCCAGCAGCCAGACGGGGGAGGACAGGGTAAACTATGGCTACACCTTC. Amino acids: CASSQTGEDRVNYGYTF.

The chain combines TRBV7-3 with TRBJ2-2; 7 bases are shared with TRBD2. CDR3 length: 14 amino acids. J was trimmed by 2 bases and V by 4 bases; bases with no gene match: 1. Germline V gene sequence: CDR1 SGHTA, CDR2 FQGTGA. DNA for the CDR3: TGTGCCAGCAGCTCTAGCGGTAACACCGGGGAGCTGTTTTTT. Encoded protein: CASSSSGNTGELFF.

The rearrangement links TRBV14 to TRBJ2-5; TRBD2 agrees at 11 bases. The J segment lost 6 bases and the V segment lost 3 bases, leaving 9 bases of the junction unmatched. The CDR3 contains 16 residues. Germline V CDR1 and CDR2: SGHDN, FVKESK. The DNA of the CDR3 is TGTGCCAGCAGCCATCTTAGCGGGGGGGCCGACCAGACCCAGTACTTC. This encodes CASSHLSGGADQTQYF.

The V and J genes are TRBV4-2 and TRBJ2-1; 8 bases agree with TRBD2. CDR1 LGHNA and CDR2 YNFKEQ come from the germline V gene. J was trimmed by 4 bases and V by 3 bases; bases with no gene match: 5. CDR3 length equals 15 residues. The CDR3 sequence: CASSQRGDLYNEQFF. Here the CDR3 DNA reads TGTGCCAGCAGCCAGCGGGGGGACCTATACAATGAGCAGTTCTTC.

The rearrangement links TRBV15 to TRBJ2-7; 7 bases fit TRBD1. Germline V CDR1 and CDR2: LNHNV, YYDKDF (reference sequence). Trimming at V came to 4 bases and at J to 3 bases, leaving 3 bases not matched to a gene. CDR3 length: 13 amino acids. The CDR3 DNA reads as TGTGCCACCAGCACAAGACAGGGCTACGAGCAGTACTTC. Protein: CATSTRQGYEQYF. Based on the CDR3 plus reference TRBV15 and TRBJ2-7, the full variable domain is DAMVIQNPRYQVTQFGKPVTLSCSQTLNHNVMYWYQQKSSQAPKLLFHYYDKDFNNEADTPDNFQSRRPNTSFCFLDIRSPGLGDTAMYLCATSTRQGYEQYFGPGTRLTVT.

The CDR3 region is CASSYRQGLAREYF. CDR3 sequence (DNA): TGTGCCAGCAGTTACCGACAGGGGCTCGCTCGGGAGTACTTC. The gene calls are TRBV6-5 and TRBJ2-7, with 8 bases aligning to TRBD1. CDR1 is MNHEY, CDR2 SVGAGI, per germline. Germline trimming cut 2 bases from V and 11 bases from J; bases unmatched to any gene: 11. CDR3 length equals 14 residues.

V gene TRBV6-5 combines with J gene TRBJ2-7, with TRBD1 as a possible D gene (5 bases). Germline V lookup: CDR1 MNHEY, CDR2 SVGAGI. V dropped 5 bases and J dropped 3 bases, with 14 bases sitting between them. The CDR3 is made up of 14 amino acids. CDR3 coding DNA: TGTGCCAGCAGTATAGGACACCCACGCTACGAGCAGTACTTC. Translated, it gives CASSIGHPRYEQYF.

V gene TRBV5-1 combines with J gene TRBJ2-2; D unresolved. This CDR3 has 14 amino acids. Trimming removed 6 bases from V and 4 bases from J, with 13 bases in between. Per germline, CDR1 SGHRS and CDR2 YFSETQ. CDR3 sequence (DNA): TGCGCCAGCACCGCTGAGACTCTCACCGGGGAGCTGTTTTTT. The encoded protein is CASTAETLTGELFF. The entire variable domain, with the rest obtained from reference TRBV5-1 and TRBJ2-2, is as follows: KAGVTQTPRYLIKTRGQQVTLSCSPISGHRSVSWYQQTPGQGLQFLFEYFSETQRNKGNFPGRFSGRQFSNSRSEMNVSTLELGDSALYLCASTAETLTGELFFGEGSRLTVL.

The chain carries TRBV4-2 and TRBJ1-2, with a possible D match to TRBD1 (5 bases). The germline V and J ends were trimmed by 1 base and 8 bases, with 11 bases remaining between them. The CDR3 runs 13 residues. CDR1 is LGHNA, CDR2 YNFKEQ, per germline. The CDR3 sequence is CASSQVSGWGYTF. The CDR3 DNA reads TGTGCCAGCAGCCAAGTCTCAGGGTGGGGCTACACCTTC.

V gene TRBV7-9 combines with J gene TRBJ1-1; D possibly corresponds to TRBD1 (5 bases). Trimming took 3 bases from V and 1 from J, leaving 9 bases between them. Germline assignment: CDR1 SEHNR and CDR2 FQNEAQ (reference sequence). The length of the CDR3 is 14 residues. The CDR3 protein is CASSFLGTNTEAFF. For the CDR3, the DNA is TGTGCCAGCAGCTTTTTGGGGACGAACACTGAAGCTTTCTTT.